Presented here are 2 T cell receptor beta chains from one specimen sequenced in a study of T cells in Graves' hyperthyroidism and ophthalmopathy (dated 2019 in TCRdb). Library method: multiplex PCR. The sequencer listed for this sample is Illumina HiSeq 2000. The TCR beta CDR3 regions were amplified from the RNA transcripts. For the first round of RT-PCR on the TCR CDR3, the HTBI primer set was used together with the Qiagen OneStep RT-PCR kit. The public sequencing data were trimmed at Q25 with fastp and processed into clonotypes with MiXCR by TCRdb, which kept only in-frame beta chains. Entries are consolidated by CDR3 protein sequence, retaining the most common genes and DNA. This sample gives approximately 490,000 distinct CDR3 sequences in total; about 20% of them show up just once. Approximately 54% of the sample is in the top ten clones. What was sequenced was blood. The receptors were sampled from an older woman with Graves' ophthalmopathy.

The CDR3 DNA is TGTGCCAGCACTCGGACAGGGGCTCAAGAGACCCAGTACTTC. Encoded protein: CASTRTGAQETQYF. J is TRBJ2-5 and V is TRBV7-9, with 9 nucleotides matching TRBD1. This CDR3 spans 14 amino acids. V dropped 7 bases and J dropped 2; count of bases not matched to a gene: 5. Germline V gene sequence: CDR1 SEHNR, CDR2 FQNEAQ (reference sequence).

J is TRBJ1-2 and V is TRBV5-1; D not certain. The CDR3 covers 14 residues. Germline CDR1 reads SGHRS; CDR2 reads YFSETQ. V dropped 4 bases and J dropped 0 bases, with 10 bases sitting between them. As DNA, the CDR3 is TGCGCCAGCAGCCCTAGTGCAGCTAACTATGGCTACACCTTC. Protein sequence: CASSPSAANYGYTF.